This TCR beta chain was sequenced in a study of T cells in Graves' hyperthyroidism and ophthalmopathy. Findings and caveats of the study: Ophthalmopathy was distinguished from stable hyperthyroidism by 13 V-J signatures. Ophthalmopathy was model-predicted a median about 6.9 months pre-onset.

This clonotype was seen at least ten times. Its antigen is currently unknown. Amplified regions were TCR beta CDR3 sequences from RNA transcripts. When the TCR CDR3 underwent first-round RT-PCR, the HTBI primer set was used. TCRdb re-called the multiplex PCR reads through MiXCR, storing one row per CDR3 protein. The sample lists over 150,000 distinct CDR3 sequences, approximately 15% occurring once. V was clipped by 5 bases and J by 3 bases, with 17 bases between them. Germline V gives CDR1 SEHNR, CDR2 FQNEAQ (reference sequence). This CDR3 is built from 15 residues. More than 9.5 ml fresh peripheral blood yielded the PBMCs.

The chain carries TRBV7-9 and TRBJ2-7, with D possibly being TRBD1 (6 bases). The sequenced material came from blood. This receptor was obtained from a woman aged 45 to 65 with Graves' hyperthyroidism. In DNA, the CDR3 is TGTGCCAGCAGCCCACCGGGACAAGACATCTACGAGCAGTACTTC. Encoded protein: CASSPPGQDIYEQYF.